This passage covers 5 T cell receptor beta chains from one sample sequenced in a study of cytomegalovirus exposure and HLA in healthy donors. 13 Jbeta primers and 60 Vbeta primers were used for the PCR. Profiling relied on immunoSEQ multiplex PCR, and the TCRdb table lists in-frame clones only, not all of them. The sample has 150,000 to 200,000 clones, approximately 84% seen once. The sequenced sample consisted of PBMCs. These receptors originate from a girl aged 10 to 17 in good health and CMV-seropositive.

The chain combines TRBV2 with TRBJ1-2; a possible D gene is TRBD1 (6 bases). The length of the CDR3 is 14 residues. V was trimmed by 8 bases and J by 8 bases, leaving 21 bases between them. CDR1 and CDR2 from the germline V gene are SNHLY and FYNNEI. The CDR3: CASGQRGHPGGYTF. CDR3 nucleotide sequence: TGTGCCAGCGGACAGCGAGGACACCCGGGCGGCTACACCTTC.

The V and J genes are TRBV18 and TRBJ2-3; unclear D gene. The germline CDR1 and CDR2 sequences are KGHSH and LQKENI. The V end was cut by 6 bases, the J end by 4 bases, with 8 bases between. The CDR3 has 12 amino acids. The CDR3 reads CASSLRSDTQYF. For the CDR3, the DNA is TGTGCCAGCTCCCTCCGGTCAGATACGCAGTATTTT.

The CDR3 sequence: CASSVGGRGTGILRETQYF. The CDR3 DNA follows: TGTGCCAGCAGCGTAGGCGGTCGAGGGACAGGCATACTTCGAGAGACCCAGTACTTC. V is TRBV9 and J is TRBJ2-5; 8 nucleotides agree with TRBD1. Unmatched junction bases numbered 17, after V lost 0 bases and J lost 4 bases. There are 19 residues in the CDR3. Germline V gene data show CDR1 as SGDLS and CDR2 as YYNGEE.

V and J are TRBV12-5 and TRBJ1-5; D gene ambiguous. CDR3 length: 17 amino acids. CDR1 and CDR2 from the germline V gene are LGHNT and FRNRAP. V lost 2 bases, J lost 0 bases, and 14 bases lay in between. CDR3 amino acids: CASGLHGNRYSNQPQHF. CDR3 DNA sequence: TGTGCTAGTGGTTTGCACGGGAACCGATATAGCAATCAGCCCCAGCATTTT.

DNA for the CDR3: TGTGCCAGCAGAGGGGCAGGAGTAAGTGTCTATGGCTACACCTTC. It encodes CASRGAGVSVYGYTF. The chain is built from TRBV7-9 and TRBJ1-2; possible D gene TRBD1, 5 bases. The CDR3 covers 15 residues. The ends were cut back, 6 bases at V and 4 bases at J, with 18 bases in the middle. The germline V gene encodes CDR1 SEHNR and CDR2 FQNEAQ (reference sequence).